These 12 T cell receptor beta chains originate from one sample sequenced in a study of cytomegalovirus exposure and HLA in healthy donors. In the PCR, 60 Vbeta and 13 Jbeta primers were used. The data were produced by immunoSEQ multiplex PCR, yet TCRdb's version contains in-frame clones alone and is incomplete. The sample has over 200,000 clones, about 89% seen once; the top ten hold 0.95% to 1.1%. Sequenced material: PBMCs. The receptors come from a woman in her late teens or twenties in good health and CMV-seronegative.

CDR3 protein: CASSLQGAPDSAFF. DNA of the CDR3: TGTGCCAGCAGTTTACAGGGGGCCCCTGATTCGGCTTTCTTT. The V gene is TRBV27, the J gene TRBJ1-1; 8 bases fit TRBD1. Per the germline V gene, CDR1 is MNHEY and CDR2 is SMNVEV (reference sequence). The CDR3 is 14 residues long. Unmatched junction bases numbered 10, after V lost 2 bases and J lost 11 bases.

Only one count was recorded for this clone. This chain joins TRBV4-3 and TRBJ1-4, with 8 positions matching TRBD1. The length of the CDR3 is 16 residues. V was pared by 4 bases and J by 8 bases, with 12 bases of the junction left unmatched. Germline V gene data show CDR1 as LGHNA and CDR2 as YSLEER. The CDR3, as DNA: TGCGCCAGCAGCCCGCGGGCGTCACAGGGGGGAGAAAAACTGTTTTTT. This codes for CASSPRASQGGEKLFF.

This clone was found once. Here the CDR3 DNA reads TGTGCCAGCTCACCTACAGGGGGCGGCACAGATACGCAGTATTTT. Amino acid sequence: CASSPTGGGTDTQYF. The chain uses TRBV18 and TRBJ2-3, with TRBD1 matching 9 bases. The CDR3 spans 15 residues. CDR1 and CDR2 from the germline V gene are KGHSH and LQKENI. The J segment lost 1 base and the V segment lost 3 bases, leaving 2 bases of the junction unmatched.

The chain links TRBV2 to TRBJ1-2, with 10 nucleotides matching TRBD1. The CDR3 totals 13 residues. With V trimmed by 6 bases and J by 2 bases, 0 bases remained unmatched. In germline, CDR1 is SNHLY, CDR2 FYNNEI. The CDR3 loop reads CASRGQGNYGYTF. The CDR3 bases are TGTGCCAGCAGGGGACAGGGGAACTATGGCTACACCTTC. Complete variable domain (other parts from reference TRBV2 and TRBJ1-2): EPEVTQTPSHQVTQMGQEVILRCVPISNHLYFYWYRQILGQKVEFLVSFYNNEISEKSEIFDDQFSVERPDGSNFTLKIRSTKLEDSAMYFCASRGQGNYGYTFGSGTRLTVV.

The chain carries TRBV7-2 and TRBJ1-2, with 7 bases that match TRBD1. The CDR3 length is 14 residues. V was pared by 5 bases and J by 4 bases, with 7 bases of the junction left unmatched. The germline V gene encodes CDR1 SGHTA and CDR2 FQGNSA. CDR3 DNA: TGTGCCAGCAGCGGCCCGGGACAGCGCTATGGCTACACCTTC. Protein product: CASSGPGQRYGYTF.

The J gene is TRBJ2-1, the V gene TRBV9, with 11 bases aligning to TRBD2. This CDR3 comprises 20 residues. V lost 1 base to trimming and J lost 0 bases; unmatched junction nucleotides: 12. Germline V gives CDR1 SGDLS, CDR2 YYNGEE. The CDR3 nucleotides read TGTGCCAGCAGCGTACCAAAGACTAGCGGGGTGACGAGCTCCTACAATGAGCAGTTCTTC. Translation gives CASSVPKTSGVTSSYNEQFF.

The CDR3 DNA follows: TGTGCCAGCAGCTTACTAGCGACCACCGGGGAGCTGTTTTTT. Its protein is CASSLLATTGELFF. J is TRBJ2-2 and V is TRBV11-2; maybe TRBD2 (6 bases). Looked up from germline, CDR1 is SGHAT and CDR2 is FQNNGV. Trimming removed 2 bases from V and 4 bases from J, with 8 bases in between. This CDR3 is 14 amino acids long.

The CDR3 DNA sequence: TGCAGCGCCGGGAGCGGTACTAGCACAGATACGCAGTATTTT. As protein: CSAGSGTSTDTQYF. The chain uses TRBV29-1 and TRBJ2-3; D might be TRBD2 (6 bases). Trimming took off 7 bases at V and 0 bases at J, with 14 bases between the two ends. Germline assignment: CDR1 SQVTM and CDR2 ANQGSEA. CDR3 length: 14 amino acids.

Written as DNA, the CDR3 is TGCAGCGCGGAGGCGGGGTTGAACACTGAAGCTTTCTTT. Protein: CSAEAGLNTEAFF. The V gene is TRBV29-1, the J gene TRBJ1-1; D is ambiguous. CDR1 and CDR2 (germline): SQVTM, ANQGSEA. The V end was cut by 7 bases, the J end by 0 bases, with 12 bases between. The CDR3 spans 13 residues.

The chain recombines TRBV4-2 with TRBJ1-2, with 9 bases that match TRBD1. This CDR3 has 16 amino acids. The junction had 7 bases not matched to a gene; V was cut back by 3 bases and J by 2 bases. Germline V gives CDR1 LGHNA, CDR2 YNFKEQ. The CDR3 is CASSHLLGQGNYGYTF. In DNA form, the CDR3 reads TGTGCCAGCAGCCACCTCCTCGGACAGGGGAACTATGGCTACACCTTC.

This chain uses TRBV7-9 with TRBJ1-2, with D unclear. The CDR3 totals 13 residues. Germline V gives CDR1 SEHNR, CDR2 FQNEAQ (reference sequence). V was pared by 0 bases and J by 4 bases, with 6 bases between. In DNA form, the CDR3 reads TGTGCCAGCAGCTTAGCCCGTGTCTATGGCTACACCTTC. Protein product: CASSLARVYGYTF.

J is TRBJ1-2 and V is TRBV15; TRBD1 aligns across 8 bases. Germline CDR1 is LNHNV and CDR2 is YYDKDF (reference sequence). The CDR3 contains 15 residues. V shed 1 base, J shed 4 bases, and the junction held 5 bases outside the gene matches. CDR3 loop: CATSRGQGASYGYTF. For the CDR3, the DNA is TGTGCCACCAGCAGAGGTCAGGGGGCATCCTATGGCTACACCTTC. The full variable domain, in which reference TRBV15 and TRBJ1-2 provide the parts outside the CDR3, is DAMVIQNPRYQVTQFGKPVTLSCSQTLNHNVMYWYQQKSSQAPKLLFHYYDKDFNNEADTPDNFQSRRPNTSFCFLDIRSPGLGDTAMYLCATSRGQGASYGYTFGSGTRLTVV.